In this sample, the clone carrying this T cell receptor (delta chain) turned up many times. Antigen unknown. V trimming: 2 bases; J trimming: 3 bases; junction bases outside the gene matches: 8. The CDR3 loop spans 16 amino acids. CDR1 is GEAIGNYY, CDR2 EKD, per germline. TCRdb re-called the multiplex PCR reads through CATT. The table lists tens of thousands of delta-chain clones, roughly 0.98% of them singletons, with roughly 9.9% in the top ten. The data were taken from a study of γδ T cells in repeated Plasmodium falciparum infection. About the study: Sampling occurred at baseline, pre-infection for selected infections, and 21 days post-infection.

Vgamma9/Vdelta2+ and Vdelta2-negative gammadelta T cells were flow-sorted from PBMC for bulk sequencing. Study results and limitations: In Vdelta2-negative, largely Vdelta1+, gammadelta repertoires, repeated controlled infections appeared to drive clonal selection waves.

Sequenced material: gamma-delta T cells from blood. This sequence originates from a pool of human donors (malaria-infected and uninfected, not separated). The genes are TRDV2 and TRDJ1; 10 bases line up with TRDD3. The CDR3 loop reads CACDILGDINSDKLIF. In DNA form, the CDR3 reads TGTGCCTGTGACATCCTGGGGGATATAAATTCCGATAAACTCATCTTT.